This T cell receptor (beta chain) comes out of a study of tumor-infiltrating lymphocytes in primary liver carcinoma. Study at large: Donors had hepatocellular carcinoma or combined HCC and intrahepatic cholangiocarcinoma.

TCR beta cDNA was prepared out of approximately 470 ng total RNA by means of a constant-region primer. Investigators got TCR beta libraries out of three nested multiplex PCR rounds, done with slightly modified ARM-PCR. Investigators reported that the first two PCR rounds, at around 11 cycles each, used TRBV1-TRBV30 forward primers with a C-beta reverse primer. TCRdb independently ran MiXCR on the multiplex PCR reads; one entry per CDR3 protein. Of around 330,000 distinct CDR3 sequences in the sample, less than 75% were seen once. This clonotype was detected a few times. The V gene end was trimmed by 2 bases and the J gene end by 4 bases; junction bases not matched to a gene: 1. The germline V gene encodes CDR1 SGHNT and CDR2 YYREEE (reference sequence). The CDR3 runs to 13 residues. Germline DNA was also extracted, and blood RNA derived from unsorted whole blood. Chronic HBV infection was present in the patients, who were treatment-naive.

The sequence was collected from a man aged 40-49 years with primary liver carcinoma and hepatitis B virus infection. Sequenced material: peripheral blood. This sequence joins TRBV5-4 and TRBJ2-7, with 9 bases aligning to TRBD2. This CDR3 is CASSFSGSYEQYF. CDR3 DNA: TGTGCCAGCAGCTTTAGCGGGAGTTACGAGCAGTACTTC. Filled out from reference TRBV5-4 and TRBJ2-7, the complete variable domain reads ETGVTQSPTHLIKTRGQQVTLRCSSQSGHNTVSWYQQALGQGPQFIFQYYREEENGRGNFPPRFSGLQFPNYSSELNVNALELDDSALYLCASSFSGSYEQYFGPGTRLTVT.